Ten or more counts support the clone carrying this T cell receptor beta chain. Trimming took 4 bases from V and 4 from J, leaving 11 bases between them. Germline assignment: CDR1 DFQATT and CDR2 SNEGSKA (reference sequence). The CDR3 contains 13 residues. This entry is derived from a study of T cells in Graves' hyperthyroidism and ophthalmopathy. Amplified TCR beta CDR3 regions came from RNA transcripts. The HTBI primer set was used in a first-round RT-PCR of the TCR CDR3. TCRdb itself ran the multiplex PCR reads through MiXCR, one entry per CDR3 protein. The sample holds a few hundred thousand distinct CDR3 sequences, over 15% seen once.

The chain uses TRBV20-1 and TRBJ2-1; D may be TRBD1 (6 bases). The TCR was taken from a woman aged 60 to 75 with Graves' ophthalmopathy. The specimen was blood. The CDR3 here is CSATQGQYNEQFF. CDR3 in DNA: TGCAGTGCTACACAGGGACAATACAATGAGCAGTTCTTC.